The 27 T cell receptor beta chains presented below share a single source sample, sequenced in a study of CD8+ T cells in alopecia areata. The treatment is: oral pan-JAK inhibitor, 5-10 mg twice daily. It was cDNA, reverse transcribed from extracted RNA, that served as the sequencing template. Generated by immunoSEQ multiplex PCR, the TCRdb table keeps only in-frame clones and is missing some. The sample contains 120,000 to 150,000 clones, roughly four fifths of which appear only once. Here the sequenced sample was CD8+ T cells sorted from blood, taken at week 4, from a patient treated with tofacitinib. Receptor source: a human donor with alopecia areata.

The J gene is TRBJ2-7, the V gene TRBV9; D remains ambiguous. Germline V lookup: CDR1 SGDLS, CDR2 YYNGEE. The CDR3 is 15 residues long. The V end lost 4 bases, the J end lost 0 bases, and 14 bases lay between the germline ends. This CDR3 reads CASSPTRSSSYEQYF. CDR3 nucleotide sequence: TGTGCCAGCAGCCCCACACGGTCGAGCTCCTACGAGCAGTACTTC.

V gene TRBV30 combines with J gene TRBJ2-7; D is uncertain. The germline V gene encodes CDR1 GTSNPN and CDR2 SVGIG (reference sequence). The CDR3 runs 12 residues. The V and J ends lost 5 bases and 5 bases respectively, with 13 bases between them. The CDR3 here is CAWDDSQNEQYF. The CDR3 nucleotides read TGTGCCTGGGATGACTCGCAGAACGAGCAGTACTTC.

V usage is TRBV7-3 and J usage is TRBJ2-1; 9 bases fit TRBD2. This CDR3 has 15 amino acids. The germline V gene has CDR1 SGHTA and CDR2 FQGTGA. Germline trimming cut 4 bases from V and 6 bases from J; bases unmatched to any gene: 7. The chain's CDR3 is CASSSVAGVFNEQFF. The DNA of the CDR3 is TGTGCCAGCAGCTCAGTAGCGGGGGTTTTCAATGAGCAGTTCTTC.

The chain is built from TRBV18 and TRBJ2-7; D unresolved. CDR3 length: 13 residues. Trimming removed 2 bases from V and 5 bases from J, with 10 bases in between. CDR1 KGHSH and CDR2 LQKENI come from the germline V gene. CDR3 sequence: CASSPEVENEQYF. In nucleotides, the CDR3 is TGTGCCAGCTCACCAGAAGTGGAAAACGAGCAGTACTTC.

The CDR3 DNA is TGTGCCAGCAGCTCCACAGGGGGTAATAATGAAAAACTGTTTTTT. This gives the protein CASSSTGGNNEKLFF. V gene TRBV7-9 combines with J gene TRBJ1-4; 8 nucleotides align to TRBD1. There are 15 residues in the CDR3. J lost 4 bases, V lost 4 bases, and 5 bases had no gene match. Germline CDR1 SEHNR, CDR2 FQNEAQ (reference sequence).

This chain uses TRBV14 with TRBJ2-1; D gene ambiguous. The CDR3 runs to 13 residues. From germline, CDR1 is SGHDN and CDR2 FVKESK. V lost 5 bases to trimming and J lost 4 bases, with 9 bases between them. CDR3 nucleotides: TGTGCCAGCAGCAGTCTAGGTTACAATGAGCAGTTCTTC. Translating gives CASSSLGYNEQFF.

The rearrangement links TRBV5-6 to TRBJ2-7, with a weak D call TRBD1 (7 bases). V dropped 0 bases and J dropped 3 bases, with 16 bases sitting between them. CDR1 is SGHDT, CDR2 YYEEEE, per germline. The CDR3 is 16 amino acids. The CDR3, as DNA: TGTGCCAGCAGCTTGGGTGCGGGACAGAGCCGCTACGAGCAGTACTTC. Translated, it gives CASSLGAGQSRYEQYF.

The V call is TRBV13, the J call TRBJ1-1; D is perhaps TRBD1 (5 bases). Germline assignment: CDR1 PRHDT and CDR2 FYEKMQ (reference sequence). V was clipped by 5 bases and J by 3 bases, with 19 bases between them. The CDR3 loop spans 16 amino acids. This CDR3 reads CASSRGTNHRDTEAFF. In DNA form, the CDR3 reads TGTGCCAGCAGCCGAGGGACCAATCATAGGGACACTGAAGCTTTCTTT.

The genes are TRBV6-1 and TRBJ2-1, with 7 positions matching TRBD1. Germline V CDR1 and CDR2: MNHNS, SASEGT. J was trimmed by 10 bases and V by 7 bases; bases with no gene match: 10. The CDR3 has 13 residues. The CDR3 coding sequence is TGTGCCAGCATTTTGACAGGGATAGGCGAGCAGTTCTTC. Its protein product is CASILTGIGEQFF.

This clone appeared a few times. V gene TRBV2 combines with J gene TRBJ2-7, with D perhaps matching TRBD2 (5 bases). Germline V gene sequence: CDR1 SNHLY, CDR2 FYNNEI. V was trimmed by 0 bases and J by 7 bases, leaving 16 bases between them. This CDR3 has 15 residues. The CDR3 here is CASSEAPEGRIEQYF. Written as DNA, the CDR3 is TGTGCCAGCAGTGAAGCCCCAGAGGGAAGGATAGAGCAGTACTTC. Variable domain in full (rest from reference TRBV2 and TRBJ2-7): EPEVTQTPSHQVTQMGQEVILRCVPISNHLYFYWYRQILGQKVEFLVSFYNNEISEKSEIFDDQFSVERPDGSNFTLKIRSTKLEDSAMYFCASSEAPEGRIEQYFGPGTRLTVT.

The genes are TRBV5-1 and TRBJ2-1; 7 bases are a match to TRBD1. J was trimmed by 4 bases and V by 5 bases; bases with no gene match: 6. The germline V gene encodes CDR1 SGHRS and CDR2 YFSETQ. The CDR3 consists of 14 residues. CDR3 loop: CASSRDSIYNEQFF. In DNA, the CDR3 is TGCGCCAGCAGTAGGGACAGTATTTACAATGAGCAGTTCTTC.

CDR3 coding DNA: TGTGCCAGCAGCCAGACAGGGCTTAATTGGGAGCAGTACTTC. It translates to CASSQTGLNWEQYF. The chain couples TRBV4-2 to TRBJ2-7; 7 positions agree with TRBD1. Trimming removed 3 bases from V and 7 bases from J; junction bases left unmatched: 9. This CDR3 has 14 amino acids. Germline V gives CDR1 LGHNA, CDR2 YNFKEQ.

The genes are TRBV7-9 and TRBJ2-2, with D perhaps TRBD1 or TRBD2 (5 bases each). The V end lost 5 bases, the J end lost 7 bases, and 17 bases lay between the germline ends. Germline values: CDR1 SEHNR, CDR2 FQNEAQ (reference sequence). The CDR3 consists of 15 residues. CDR3 DNA sequence: TGTGCCAGCAGCCCGTTCGTGGGGGTTGGCGGGGAGCTGTTTTTT. It codes for CASSPFVGVGGELFF.

V gene TRBV29-1 combines with J gene TRBJ2-7; D unresolved. V was cut by 6 bases and J by 0 bases, with 15 bases left in between. Germline assignment: CDR1 SQVTM and CDR2 ANQGSEA. The CDR3 runs 14 residues. CDR3 in DNA: TGCAGCGTCGTTGGCCGGGCCCCCTCCTACGAGCAGTACTTC. Its protein is CSVVGRAPSYEQYF.

This chain uses TRBV30 with TRBJ2-7, with TRBD1 as a possible D gene (5 bases). This CDR3 is 14 amino acids long. Trimming stripped 0 bases from V and 6 bases from J, with 15 bases between. CDR1 and CDR2 from the germline V gene are GTSNPN and SVGIG (reference sequence). CDR3 bases: TGTGCCTGGAGTGTAGTAGGGGAAATCGGCGAGCAGTACTTC. The encoded protein is CAWSVVGEIGEQYF. The entire variable domain, with the rest obtained from reference TRBV30 and TRBJ2-7, is as follows: SQTIHQWPATLVQPVGSPLSLECTVEGTSNPNLYWYRQAAGRGLQLLFYSVGIGQISSEVPQNLSASRPQDRQFILSSKKLLLSDSGFYLCAWSVVGEIGEQYFGPGTRLTVT.

The gene calls are TRBV7-9 and TRBJ2-3, with 7 bases fitting TRBD2. The germline gives CDR1 SEHNR, CDR2 FQNEAQ (reference sequence). The J segment lost 9 bases and the V segment lost 5 bases, leaving 8 bases of the junction unmatched. The CDR3 is 13 amino acids. The CDR3 DNA follows: TGTGCCAGCAGCCCTCGGGACTACAGAACGCAGTATTTT. Amino acids: CASSPRDYRTQYF.

The chain recombines TRBV23-1 with TRBJ2-7, with 8 positions matching TRBD1. TRBV23-1 is classed as an ORF, of uncertain function. V trimming: 3 bases; J trimming: 5 bases; junction bases outside the gene matches: 6. CDR3 length: 14 amino acids. The CDR3 nucleotides are TGCGCCAGCAGTCACCCCGACAGGGGACACGAGCAGTACTTC. Amino acids: CASSHPDRGHEQYF.

V gene TRBV6-5 combines with J gene TRBJ2-1, with D possibly TRBD1 on 6 matching bases. V was trimmed by 5 bases and J by 5 bases, leaving 10 bases between them. The CDR3 length is 13 residues. CDR1 and CDR2 (germline): MNHEY, SVGAGI. The CDR3 DNA follows: TGTGCCAGCAGTCCGGGACAAAACAATGAGCAGTTCTTC. Translated, it gives CASSPGQNNEQFF.

The J gene is TRBJ2-2, the V gene TRBV4-3; maybe TRBD2 (6 bases). There are 17 residues in the CDR3. Trimming removed 3 bases from V and 6 bases from J, with 20 bases in between. The germline CDR1 and CDR2 sequences are LGHNA and YSLEER. The CDR3 coding sequence is TGCGCCAGCAGCCAGGGGCAGGGAGGACATCAGGCCGGGGAGCTGTTTTTT. Its protein product is CASSQGQGGHQAGELFF.

V and J are TRBV4-1 and TRBJ2-7; a possible D gene is TRBD1 (6 bases). This CDR3 region has 15 residues. V was shortened by 2 bases and J by 3 bases, with 14 bases between the two germline ends. Germline-derived CDR1 and CDR2 are MGHRA and YSYEKL. The CDR3 sequence: CASSQQYTGNYEQYF. Written as DNA, the CDR3 is TGCGCCAGCAGCCAACAGTATACAGGGAACTACGAGCAGTACTTC.

This chain links TRBV6-6 with TRBJ1-2, with D perhaps matching TRBD1 (5 bases). Germline CDR1 MNHNY, CDR2 SVGAGI (reference sequence). The CDR3 runs to 15 residues. Deletions cut 7 bases from V and 4 bases from J, with 19 bases between. The CDR3 is CASTHKEAGIYGYTF. The CDR3 region has the DNA TGTGCCAGCACCCATAAGGAGGCAGGGATCTATGGCTACACCTTC.

The chain employs TRBV10-3 and TRBJ1-2; 8 bases match TRBD1. The V and J ends lost 7 bases and 6 bases, in that order; junction bases with no gene match: 16. This CDR3 is 16 amino acids long. Germline V gives CDR1 ENHRY, CDR2 SYGVKD. This CDR3 is CAITDPQDRVEDGYTF. CDR3 sequence (DNA): TGTGCCATCACCGACCCCCAGGACAGGGTGGAAGATGGCTACACCTTC.

J is TRBJ2-2 and V is TRBV29-1; D unresolved. Germline V CDR1 and CDR2: SQVTM, ANQGSEA. Between the trimmed V and J ends, which lost 4 bases and 1 base, there was a span of 7 bases. CDR3 length: 13 residues. CDR3 sequence: CSVVRENTGELFF. In nucleotides, the CDR3 is TGCAGCGTTGTTCGCGAGAACACCGGGGAGCTGTTTTTT.

The chain links TRBV7-9 to TRBJ2-1; D is unclear. CDR3 length: 15 residues. Germline V gives CDR1 SEHNR, CDR2 FQNEAQ (reference sequence). Trimming left V 2 bases short and J 4 bases short, with 12 bases between. The CDR3 protein is CASSLRKGLYNEQFF. For the CDR3, the DNA is TGTGCCAGCAGCTTACGCAAAGGGCTGTACAATGAGCAGTTCTTC.

The V and J genes are TRBV2 and TRBJ1-5; no clear D gene. V was shortened by 7 bases and J by 3 bases, with 10 bases between the two germline ends. Germline V gene data show CDR1 as SNHLY and CDR2 as FYNNEI. This CDR3 is built from 13 residues. Here the CDR3 DNA reads TGTGCCAGCAAAGGACGCAACAATCAGCCCCAGCATTTT. This gives the protein CASKGRNNQPQHF.

This chain links TRBV4-3 with TRBJ1-1; 7 positions match TRBD1. This CDR3 has 15 residues. V gave up 1 base and J gave up 8 bases; unmatched junction bases: 10. From germline, CDR1 is LGHNA and CDR2 YSLEER. Written as DNA, the CDR3 is TGCGCCAGCAGCCAAGCGACAGGGTTTACATTGGAAGCTTTCTTT. Encoded protein: CASSQATGFTLEAFF.

The chain couples TRBV2 to TRBJ2-7; the match to TRBD1 covers 11 bases. This CDR3 spans 15 amino acids. Germline-derived CDR1 and CDR2 are SNHLY and FYNNEI. Trimming took 6 bases from V and 3 from J; bases not matched to a gene: 7. CDR3 coding DNA: TGTGCCAGCAGCTGGACAGGGGGCCCTGGCTACGAGCAGTACTTC. It translates to CASSWTGGPGYEQYF. Filled out from reference TRBV2 and TRBJ2-7, the complete variable domain reads EPEVTQTPSHQVTQMGQEVILRCVPISNHLYFYWYRQILGQKVEFLVSFYNNEISEKSEIFDDQFSVERPDGSNFTLKIRSTKLEDSAMYFCASSWTGGPGYEQYFGPGTRLTVT.